A selection of T cell receptor beta chains follows, all from one sample in a study of T cell repertoires in cytomegalovirus infection. TCRdb redid the calling of the reads with MiXCR, one entry per CDR3 protein. The sample consists of some 100,000 distinct CDR3 sequences, less than 25% of them appearing once. The source material was CD8+ T cells from PBMCs. The receptors were sampled from a human donor in good health (CMV status not recorded). Some clones in this sample may be carry-over from other donors' samples. Each CDR3 is given with its conserved first and last residue. The D gene is left open where the match is weak. Clone size is shown for a subset of rows, as once, few, many or a class of expanded clone.

>TRBV7-2|TRBJ1-4|-|many
TGTGCCAGCAGTCAATCGACAGAAAAACTGTTTTTT
CASSQSTEKLFF
>TRBV12-3/TRBV12-4|TRBJ1-4|TRBD1|many
TGTGCCAGCAGTACAAATACAGGGGCAACTAATGAAAAACTGTTTTTT
CASSTNTGATNEKLFF
>TRBV15|TRBJ2-3|TRBD2|-
TGTGCCACCAGCAGAGTAGCGGGAACAGATACGCAGTATTTT
CATSRVAGTDTQYF
>TRBV4-2|TRBJ2-3|-|-
TGTGCCAGCAGCCAAGATGGGGACCACAGCACAGATACGCAGTATTTT
CASSQDGDHSTDTQYF
>TRBV27|TRBJ2-3|-|-
TGTGCCAGCAGTCCTTCCTTCAATACGCAGTATTTT
CASSPSFNTQYF
>TRBV7-8|TRBJ2-7|-|many
TGTGCCAGCAGCTCTAGAGATGTCGTCTACGAGCAGTACTTC
CASSSRDVVYEQYF
>TRBV29-1|TRBJ2-1|TRBD1|few
TGCAGCCACGCCACTTTAGGGGGCCAAACCTACAATGAGCAGTTCTTC
CSHATLGGQTYNEQFF
>TRBV19|TRBJ1-1|-|-
TGTGCCAGTAGTATAGGGCCCCAATTGAACACTGAAGCTTTCTTT
CASSIGPQLNTEAFF
>TRBV7-9|TRBJ1-5|-|-
TGTGCCAGCAGCTCAGTCGGGGGCGGGCGCAATCAGCCCCAGCATTTT
CASSSVGGGRNQPQHF
>TRBV7-2|TRBJ1-1|-|-
TGTGCCAGCAGCTTACCCCTGTTAGGATTTCTGAACACTGAAGCTTTCTTT
CASSLPLLGFLNTEAFF
>TRBV6-2/TRBV6-3|TRBJ2-7|-|-
TGTGCCAGCAATCCAACAGGGCGCGAGCAGTACTTC
CASNPTGREQYF
>TRBV9|TRBJ2-2|TRBD2|few
TGTGCCAGCACCGGAGCGGGGATCACCGGGGAGCTGTTTTTT
CASTGAGITGELFF
>TRBV11-2|TRBJ2-5|TRBD2|few
TGTGCCAGCAGCGGTAGCGGGGGGGAAGAGACCCAGTACTTC
CASSGSGGEETQYF
>TRBV20-1|TRBJ2-7|-|many
TGCAGTGCTAGAGACCCCTGGGACTCCTACGAGCAGTACTTC
CSARDPWDSYEQYF
>TRBV6-6|TRBJ1-1|TRBD1|-
TGTGCCAGCAGTCACATATCGGGACAGGGGTTGAACACTGAAGCTTTCTTT
CASSHISGQGLNTEAFF
>TRBV14|TRBJ1-1|TRBD1|many
TGTGCCAGCACCCCGACAGGGTCCTTTGAAGCTTTCTTT
CASTPTGSFEAFF
>TRBV7-2|TRBJ1-1|-|many
TGTGCCAGCAGCTCCCCGTGGGAAATGAACACTGAAGCTTTCTTT
CASSSPWEMNTEAFF
>TRBV19|TRBJ2-1|TRBD2|-
TGTGCCTGCAAGCGGGGGGCCTACAATGAGCAGTTCTTC
CACKRGAYNEQFF
>TRBV29-1|TRBJ2-1|-|-
TGCAGCGTTGAACCCGGGACTCCTAATGAGCAGTTCTTC
CSVEPGTPNEQFF
>TRBV2|TRBJ2-3|-|-
TGTGCCACCCCCGAAGGCCCAGATACGCAGTATTTT
CATPEGPDTQYF
>TRBV4-2|TRBJ1-1|-|many
TGTGCCAGCAGCCAAGCGGGGGGTAGCACTGAAGCTTTCTTT
CASSQAGGSTEAFF
>TRBV28|TRBJ2-5|-|-
TGTGCCAGCAGTTTGGGGGTGGGGGGGCGAGAGACCCAGTACTTC
CASSLGVGGRETQYF
>TRBV5-6|TRBJ2-7|-|-
TGTGCCAGCAGCGCGGACGGGGGACCCTACGAGCAGTACTTC
CASSADGGPYEQYF
>TRBV19|TRBJ2-7|TRBD2|few
TGTGCCAGTAGTATCGGGCAGGGAGGGGTCGTCGAGCAGTACTTC
CASSIGQGGVVEQYF
>TRBV6-2/TRBV6-3|TRBJ2-1|-|-
TGTGCCAGCACCATAGGGAATGAGCAGTTCTTC
CASTIGNEQFF
>TRBV5-6|TRBJ2-2|-|-
TGTGCCAGCAGCTTGGGAGCAGCCTCGGAGCTGTTTTTT
CASSLGAASELFF
>TRBV19|TRBJ2-1|-|few
TGTGCCAGTAGCGACAACCAGATCGTGCGCAGGGGCGATTACAATGAGCAGTTCTTC
CASSDNQIVRRGDYNEQFF
>TRBV25-1|TRBJ1-5|-|-
TGTGCCAGCGGGGCGGGGTCCAATCAGCCCCAGCATTTT
CASGAGSNQPQHF
>TRBV19|TRBJ2-5|-|few
TGTGCCAGTAGTATCCGCAGGGTGAGCCAAGAGACCCAGTACTTC
CASSIRRVSQETQYF
>TRBV11-2|TRBJ2-7|TRBD2|few
TGTTCCAGCAGCTTTGAAGCGGGAGCAGGTTACGAGCAGTACTTC
CSSSFEAGAGYEQYF
>TRBV7-6|TRBJ2-1|-|many
TGTGCCAGCAGCCCAAGGGCGGGATCCTACAATGAGCAGTTCTTC
CASSPRAGSYNEQFF
>TRBV12-5|TRBJ1-1|-|few
TGTGCTAGTGGTTTAGGGGAGACTGAAGCTTTCTTT
CASGLGETEAFF
>TRBV20-1|TRBJ1-4|-|few
TGCAGTGTCAAGGGGGGGGCGGGGGGTGAAAAACTGTTTTTT
CSVKGGAGGEKLFF
>TRBV7-2|TRBJ1-3|-|many
TGTGCCAGCAGCTTAGCCGCAACAGGGACTGGAAACACCATATATTTT
CASSLAATGTGNTIYF
>TRBV7-2|TRBJ2-5|TRBD1|-
TGTGTCAGCAGGGGACAGAAAGAGACCCAGTACTTC
CVSRGQKETQYF
>TRBV12-5|TRBJ1-1|-|few
TGTGCTAGTGGTTCCCGTCCTCTCCCTTGGGAGGAGAACACTGAAGCTTTCTTT
CASGSRPLPWEENTEAFF
>TRBV6-2/TRBV6-3|TRBJ1-4|-|few
TGTGCCAGCAGTTACCCGGGACATACCGTTTTT
CASSYPGHTVF
>TRBV24-1|TRBJ2-2|TRBD1|many
TGTGCCACCAGTGATTTCTCCGGGACAGGGTCAAACACCGGGGAGCTGTTTTTT
CATSDFSGTGSNTGELFF
>TRBV6-5|TRBJ2-1|-|few
TGTGCCAGCAGTACGGGACTGCCGAGGAGGAATGAGCAGTTCTTC
CASSTGLPRRNEQFF
>TRBV12-3/TRBV12-4|TRBJ2-2|-|many
TGTGCCAGCAGTTTAGGGCCGAACACCGGGGAGCTGTTTTTT
CASSLGPNTGELFF
>TRBV5-1|TRBJ2-7|TRBD1|once
TGCGCCAGCAGCTTGGAGGGACAGGGATACGAGCAGTACTTC
CASSLEGQGYEQYF
>TRBV7-2|TRBJ1-2|TRBD1|many
TGTGCCAGCCCCCGGAGGGGGCAGGGCTATGGCTACACCTTC
CASPRRGQGYGYTF
>TRBV11-2|TRBJ2-7|TRBD2|few
TGTGCCAGCAGCTTAGGAGGGACTACCACCTACGAGCAGTACTTC
CASSLGGTTTYEQYF
>TRBV6-6|TRBJ2-7|TRBD2|few
TGTGCCAGCAGTTACTCGGGGAGCGGGGGAACGTCCGGGCAGCAGTACTTC
CASSYSGSGGTSGQQYF
>TRBV12-3/TRBV12-4|TRBJ1-1|TRBD1|-
TGTGCCAGCATCCACAGGGGGCTTCACCCTGAAGCTTTCTTT
CASIHRGLHPEAFF
>TRBV7-2|TRBJ1-2|-|many
TGTGCCAGCAGCTCCTGGGGGGAATTGCTGTACACCTTC
CASSSWGELLYTF
>TRBV5-1|TRBJ2-3|-|-
TGCGCCAGCAGCTTGCAAACAGGAAGGTTGGATACGCAGTATTTT
CASSLQTGRLDTQYF
>TRBV20-1|TRBJ1-4|-|few
TGCAGTGTTCAGGGTAGTGAAAAACTGTTTTTT
CSVQGSEKLFF
>TRBV19|TRBJ1-1|-|-
TGTGCCAGTAGTATCCCGACAGACGAAGCTTTCTTT
CASSIPTDEAFF
>TRBV11-2|TRBJ2-7|TRBD2|-
TGTGCCAGCAGCGAAACCCAGGAGCGGGGGAACGAGCAGTACTTC
CASSETQERGNEQYF
>TRBV12-5|TRBJ2-1|-|few
TGTGCTAGTGGTTTGTGGATAAACAATGAGCAGTTCTTC
CASGLWINNEQFF
>TRBV4-3|TRBJ2-1|-|-
TGCGCCAGCAGCCAAGATCGGGGGAACTCCTACAATGAGCAGTTCTTC
CASSQDRGNSYNEQFF